These 28 T cell receptor beta chains were sequenced from one sample in a study of T cells after yellow fever vaccination. A single record per CDR3 protein comes from TCRdb applying MiXCR to the 5' RACE reads. The sample records 200,000 to 300,000 distinct CDR3 sequences, roughly 4% being singletons. This sample comprised PBMCs, obtained 15 days after the yellow fever booster vaccination. The receptors originated from a man aged 18-30 years who received the YFV17D yellow fever vaccine.

This clonotype was seen a handful of times. This rearrangement joins TRBV12-3 or TRBV12-4 to TRBJ1-6, with no clear D. The CDR3 extends over 17 amino acids. The V and J ends lost 4 bases and 5 bases respectively, with 18 bases between them. As DNA, the CDR3 is TGTGCCAGCAGTTCCTCACCGGACTGGGGAGATAATTCACCCCTCCACTTT. It specifies CASSSSPDWGDNSPLHF.

This clonotype showed up just a few times. The V gene is TRBV6-6, the J gene TRBJ1-6, with D possibly TRBD1 on 6 matching bases. V was clipped by 6 bases and J by 7 bases, with 16 bases between them. This CDR3 spans 15 amino acids. CDR1 MNHNY and CDR2 SVGAGI come from the germline V gene (reference sequence). CDR3 loop: CASRSPHRANSPLHF. The CDR3, as DNA: TGTGCCAGCAGGTCGCCCCACAGGGCCAATTCACCCCTCCACTTT.

This clonotype was counted ten times or more. V gene TRBV10-2 combines with J gene TRBJ2-1, with 10 positions matching TRBD2. With V trimmed by 4 bases and J by 8 bases, 17 bases remained unmatched. This CDR3 region has 18 residues. From germline, CDR1 is WSHSY and CDR2 SAAADI. The CDR3 region has the DNA TGCGCCAGCAGTGCCCCTAGCGGGGGTCATACTAGGTCCCATGAGCAGTTCTTC. Its protein is CASSAPSGGHTRSHEQFF.

There are many counts of this clonotype. The CDR3 nucleotides are TGTGCCAGCTCACGAGAAGAGAGGGCCGAAGCTTTCTTT. Protein: CASSREERAEAFF. This rearrangement joins TRBV18 to TRBJ1-1; D not resolved. The CDR3 covers 13 residues. Germline V gene sequence: CDR1 KGHSH, CDR2 LQKENI. The V gene lost 4 bases and the J gene lost 8 bases, with 14 bases spanning the gap.

This clonotype was observed at least ten times. The genes are TRBV7-2 and TRBJ2-7; D is tentatively TRBD1 or TRBD2 (5 bases each). V was trimmed by 5 bases and J by 2 bases, leaving 19 bases between them. Germline loops: CDR1 SGHTA, CDR2 FQGNSA. CDR3 size: 16 residues. The CDR3 DNA is TGTGCCAGCAGCACCGGGGCCAACATCGGAACCTACGAGCAGTACTTC. Translation gives CASSTGANIGTYEQYF.

This clonotype was seen ten or more times. CDR3 nucleotides: TGCGCCAGCAGCTTGGGGTCGGCGGGCAATGGCTACACCTTC. Its translation is CASSLGSAGNGYTF. The chain combines TRBV5-1 with TRBJ1-2; D remains unclear. The CDR3 has 14 amino acids. V lost 0 bases and J 6 bases, leaving 12 bases between the germline ends. Germline V gives CDR1 SGHRS, CDR2 YFSETQ.

V is TRBV7-8 and J is TRBJ2-7; D is possibly TRBD1 or TRBD2 (5 bases each). V shed 4 bases and J shed 3 bases, with 10 bases lying between them. Germline V gene sequence: CDR1 SGHVS, CDR2 FQNEAQ. The CDR3 is 13 residues long. CDR3 loop: CASSYRDHYEQYV. CDR3 sequence (DNA): TGTGCCAGCAGCTACCGGGACCACTACGAGCAGTACGTC.

This clonotype was observed many times. The chain uses TRBV20-1 and TRBJ2-3; 7 nucleotides agree with TRBD2. The CDR3 sequence is 15 residues long. V dropped 4 bases and J dropped 0; count of bases not matched to a gene: 7. Per germline, CDR1 DFQATT and CDR2 SNEGSKA (reference sequence). In DNA, the CDR3 is TGCAGTGCTAAATACGGGGGGACTAGCACAGATACGCAGTATTTT. Amino acids: CSAKYGGTSTDTQYF.

This clonotype was seen more than once but under ten times. This chain links TRBV4-3 with TRBJ1-2; a weak D match, TRBD1 (6 bases). The CDR3 runs to 15 residues. V was clipped by 0 bases and J by 3 bases, with 11 bases between them. In germline, CDR1 is LGHNA, CDR2 YSLEER. The CDR3 nucleotides are TGCGCCAGCAGCCAAGATCCAGGGGCGGACTATGGCTACACCTTC. It encodes CASSQDPGADYGYTF.

This clonotype has only a few counts. The gene calls are TRBV18 and TRBJ1-4, with D hard to call. This CDR3 region has 14 residues. Germline CDR1 reads KGHSH; CDR2 reads LQKENI. Trimming cost V 1 base and J 2 bases, with 5 bases left between them. This chain's CDR3 is CASSPQVTNEKLFF. The CDR3 DNA reads TGTGCCAGCTCACCACAGGTGACTAATGAAAAACTGTTTTTT.

This clonotype was picked up many times. Here the CDR3 DNA reads TGTGCCATCAGTGAAGGTGCAACTAATGAAAAACTGTTTTTT. The encoded protein is CAISEGATNEKLFF. The chain carries TRBV10-3 and TRBJ1-4; D remains unclear. The germline V gene encodes CDR1 ENHRY and CDR2 SYGVKD. CDR3 length equals 14 residues. Trimming stripped 3 bases from V and 0 bases from J, with 5 bases between.

This clonotype has a count of ten or more. This sequence joins TRBV7-9 and TRBJ1-5; unclear D gene. V was shortened by 2 bases and J by 5 bases, with 13 bases between the two germline ends. CDR3 length: 15 amino acids. In germline, CDR1 is SEHNR, CDR2 FQNEAQ (reference sequence). The CDR3 nucleotides read TGTGCCAGCAGCTTAAGTGGCCAGCCAGATCAGCCCCAGCATTTT. Amino acid sequence: CASSLSGQPDQPQHF. Complete variable domain (other parts from reference TRBV7-9 and TRBJ1-5): DTGVSQNPRHKITKRGQNVTFRCDPISEHNRLYWYRQTLGQGPEFLTYFQNEAQLEKSRLLSDRFSAERPKGSFSTLEIQRTEQGDSAMYLCASSLSGQPDQPQHFGDGTRLSIL.

V usage is TRBV20-1 and J usage is TRBJ2-3; 8 nucleotides align to TRBD2. This CDR3 is 15 amino acids long. V lost 6 bases, J lost 4 bases, and 12 bases stayed unmatched. Germline loops: CDR1 DFQATT, CDR2 SNEGSKA (reference sequence). CDR3 in DNA: TGCAGTGCCCAGTTCCTAGCGGGTCGGTCAGATACGCAGTATTTT. This encodes CSAQFLAGRSDTQYF.

This clonotype was detected many times. V usage is TRBV24-1 and J usage is TRBJ2-1; TRBD1 or TRBD2 may be the D gene (7 bases each). Trimming pared 4 bases from V and 15 bases from J, leaving 18 bases between. CDR3 length equals 13 residues. Germline lookup yields CDR1 KGHDR and CDR2 SFDVKD. CDR3 region: CATSDDSRGGRFF. The CDR3 nucleotides read TGTGCCACCAGTGACGACTCCAGGGGGGGCCGGTTCTTC.

This clonotype showed up just a few times. The chain combines TRBV19 with TRBJ1-2; D remains unclear. Germline CDR1 reads LNHDA; CDR2 reads SQIVND (reference sequence). CDR3 length: 13 residues. V lost 5 bases and J 2 bases, leaving 9 bases between the germline ends. CDR3 protein: CASSEGRNYGYTF. As DNA, the CDR3 is TGTGCCAGTAGTGAAGGGAGGAACTATGGCTACACCTTC.

There are many counts of this clonotype. The chain combines TRBV19 with TRBJ2-6; 7 bases map to TRBD1. This CDR3 comprises 18 residues. Trimming removed 5 bases from V and 0 bases from J; junction bases left unmatched: 10. Germline V lookup: CDR1 LNHDA, CDR2 SQIVND (reference sequence). The DNA for the CDR3 is TGTGCCAGTAGTGACTACGTGGCAGGGGGCTCTGGGGCCAACGTCCTGACTTTC. Its protein is CASSDYVAGGSGANVLTF. Full variable domain (rest looked up from reference TRBV19 and TRBJ2-6): DGGITQSPKYLFRKEGQNVTLSCEQNLNHDAMYWYRQDPGQGLRLIYYSQIVNDFQKGDIAEGYSVSREKKESFPLTVTSAQKNPTAFYLCASSDYVAGGSGANVLTFGAGSRLTVL.

As regards this clonotype: A read error may explain this, as a much larger clone is one base away. As DNA, the CDR3 is TGTGCCACCAGCAGAGACGTTTCGGCGCTGGGTGAGCTGTTCTTC. Its translation is CATSRDVSALGELFF. The rearrangement uses TRBV15 and TRBJ2-1; D not certain. CDR1 LNHNV and CDR2 YYDKDF come from the germline V gene (reference sequence). This CDR3 is 15 amino acids long.

The table lists this clonotype with many counts. In DNA form, the CDR3 reads TGTGCCAGCAGAGATCACAGGGGGCAAGGCTACACCTTC. Translation gives CASRDHRGQGYTF. V is TRBV27 and J is TRBJ1-2; 9 bases map to TRBD1. Per the germline V gene, CDR1 is MNHEY and CDR2 is SMNVEV (reference sequence). With 6 bases clipped from V and 8 bases from J, the junction kept 7 bases outside the gene matches. The CDR3 runs to 13 residues.

This clonotype was recorded many times. The V and J genes are TRBV6-5 and TRBJ1-2; D possibly corresponds to TRBD1 (5 bases). Germline-derived CDR1 and CDR2 are MNHEY and SVGAGI. This CDR3 is 15 amino acids long. V gave up 4 bases and J gave up 0 bases, with 12 bases separating them. CDR3 sequence (DNA): TGTGCCAGCAGTTGGAACCGACAGCCTAACTATGGCTACACCTTC. This codes for CASSWNRQPNYGYTF.

This clonotype was seen at least ten times. This chain joins TRBV7-3 and TRBJ2-1, with TRBD2 as a possible D gene (5 bases). Trimming shortened V by 5 bases and J by 7 bases, and 12 bases separated the two germline ends. Per the germline V gene, CDR1 is SGHTA and CDR2 is FQGTGA. The CDR3 spans 13 residues. The CDR3: CASSLTRGNEQFF. CDR3 in DNA: TGTGCCAGCAGCCTCACTCGGGGAAATGAGCAGTTCTTC.

As regards this clonotype: A read error is possible here, since a much larger clone lies one base away. This chain joins TRBV7-2 and TRBJ2-2; TRBD2 matches at 9 bases. Per the germline V gene, CDR1 is SGHTA and CDR2 is FQGNSA. J was trimmed by 0 bases and V by 5 bases; bases with no gene match: 10. CDR3 size: 18 residues. DNA for the CDR3: TGTGCCAGCAGCATTTGGGGTAGCGGGGGCGCGAACACCGGGGAGCTGTTTTTT. It is translated as CASSIWGSGGANTGELFF.

This clonotype was detected ten times or more. V usage is TRBV18 and J usage is TRBJ2-1; 10 bases map to TRBD1. V lost 8 bases and J lost 9; bases outside the gene matches: 7. The length of the CDR3 is 13 residues. In germline, CDR1 is KGHSH, CDR2 LQKENI. CDR3 DNA: TGTGCCAGCACCGGGACAGGGGTATCTGAGCAGTTCTTC. Translating it yields CASTGTGVSEQFF.

This clonotype occurred many times. This chain links TRBV27 with TRBJ1-2; 8 nucleotides align to TRBD1. The germline V gene has CDR1 MNHEY and CDR2 SMNVEV (reference sequence). The CDR3 has 11 residues. The V gene end was trimmed by 8 bases and the J gene end by 8 bases; junction bases not matched to a gene: 4. The CDR3 sequence is CASGQGPGYTF. CDR3 bases: TGTGCCAGCGGACAGGGTCCAGGCTACACCTTC.

The sample holds many counts of this clonotype. V gene TRBV5-1 combines with J gene TRBJ2-6; possibly TRBD1 or TRBD2 for D (5 bases each). The CDR3 consists of 15 residues. CDR1 is SGHRS and CDR2 is YFSETQ in the germline V gene. V was shortened by 5 bases and J by 0 bases, with 9 bases between the two germline ends. The CDR3: CASSRDDSGANVLTF. Written as DNA, the CDR3 is TGCGCCAGCAGTAGGGACGACTCTGGGGCCAACGTCCTGACTTTC.

This clonotype was counted at least ten times. V usage is TRBV6-6 and J usage is TRBJ1-3; D remains unclear. CDR1 is MNHNY and CDR2 is SVGAGI in the germline V gene (reference sequence). V gave up 0 bases and J gave up 1 base, with 4 bases separating them. The CDR3 spans 14 residues. CDR3 sequence (DNA): TGTGCCAGCAGTTACTCCGTATCTGGAAACACCATATATTTT. This codes for CASSYSVSGNTIYF.

V usage is TRBV5-4 and J usage is TRBJ2-1; 8 bases are shared with TRBD2. Trimming at V came to 5 bases and at J to 5 bases, leaving 6 bases not matched to a gene. Germline assignment: CDR1 SGHNT and CDR2 YYREEE (reference sequence). CDR3 length: 14 residues. CDR3 in DNA: TGTGCCAGCAGTACGGGGGGGTTTAACAATGAGCAGTTCTTC. This sequence encodes CASSTGGFNNEQFF.

This clonotype was seen repeatedly, ten times or more. The CDR3 sequence is CASSQVPDRGTEAFF. The CDR3, as DNA: TGTGCCAGCAGCCAAGTTCCAGACAGGGGCACTGAAGCTTTCTTT. This rearrangement joins TRBV3-1 to TRBJ1-1, with TRBD1 identical over 8 bases. CDR1 and CDR2 (germline): LGHDT, YNNKEL (reference sequence). V was pared by 1 base and J by 4 bases, with 5 bases of the junction left unmatched. This CDR3 has 15 amino acids.

This clonotype came up many times. The chain uses TRBV6-6 and TRBJ2-3, with 9 bases aligning to TRBD1. Germline CDR1 and CDR2: MNHNY and SVGAGI (reference sequence). V dropped 6 bases and J dropped 1; count of bases not matched to a gene: 8. CDR3 length: 16 amino acids. The CDR3, as DNA: TGTGCCAGCAGCCTTGGACAGGGGATTCGCACAGATACGCAGTATTTT. Its translation is CASSLGQGIRTDTQYF.